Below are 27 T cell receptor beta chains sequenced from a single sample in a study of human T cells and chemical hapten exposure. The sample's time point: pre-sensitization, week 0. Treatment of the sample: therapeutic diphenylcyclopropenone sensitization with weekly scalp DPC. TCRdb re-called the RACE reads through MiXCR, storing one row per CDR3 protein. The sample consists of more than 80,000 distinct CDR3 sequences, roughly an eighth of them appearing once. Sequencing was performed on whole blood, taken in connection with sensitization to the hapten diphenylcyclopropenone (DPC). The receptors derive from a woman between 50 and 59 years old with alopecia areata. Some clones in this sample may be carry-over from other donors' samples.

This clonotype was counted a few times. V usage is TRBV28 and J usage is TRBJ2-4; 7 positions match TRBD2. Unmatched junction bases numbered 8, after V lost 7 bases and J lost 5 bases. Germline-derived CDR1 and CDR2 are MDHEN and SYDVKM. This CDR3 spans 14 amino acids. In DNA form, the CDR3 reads TGTGCCAGCATGTTAGCGGGCCGGCAAAACATTCAGTACTTC. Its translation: CASMLAGRQNIQYF.

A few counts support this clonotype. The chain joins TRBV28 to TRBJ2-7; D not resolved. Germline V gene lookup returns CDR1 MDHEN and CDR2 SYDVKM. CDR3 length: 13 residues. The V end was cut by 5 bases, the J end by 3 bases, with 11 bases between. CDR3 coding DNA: TGTGCCAGCAGTCCCGCGGCGAACTACGAGCAGTACTTC. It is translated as CASSPAANYEQYF.

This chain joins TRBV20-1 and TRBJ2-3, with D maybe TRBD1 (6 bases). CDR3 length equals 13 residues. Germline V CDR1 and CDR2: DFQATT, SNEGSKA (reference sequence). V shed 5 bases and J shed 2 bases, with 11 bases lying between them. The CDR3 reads CSAGGHSTDTQYF. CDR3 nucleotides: TGCAGTGCTGGGGGACATTCCACAGATACGCAGTATTTT.

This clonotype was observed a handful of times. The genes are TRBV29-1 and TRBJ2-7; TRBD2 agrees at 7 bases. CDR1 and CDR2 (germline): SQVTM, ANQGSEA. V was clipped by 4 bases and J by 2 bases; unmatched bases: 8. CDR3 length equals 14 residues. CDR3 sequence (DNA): TGCAGCGTTGGAGGTCCTAGCGGTACCTACGAGCAGTACTTC. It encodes CSVGGPSGTYEQYF.

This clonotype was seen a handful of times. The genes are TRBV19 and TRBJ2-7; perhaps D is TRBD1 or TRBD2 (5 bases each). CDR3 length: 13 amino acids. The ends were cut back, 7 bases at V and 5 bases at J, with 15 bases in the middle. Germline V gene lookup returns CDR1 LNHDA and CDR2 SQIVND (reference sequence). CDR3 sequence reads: CASTRGPRNEQYF. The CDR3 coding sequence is TGTGCCAGTACTCGGGGCCCAAGGAACGAGCAGTACTTC.

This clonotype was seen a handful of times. The chain's CDR3 is CASGVTSGATDEQFF. CDR3 in DNA: TGTGCCAGCGGGGTTACTAGCGGGGCGACCGATGAGCAGTTCTTC. The chain combines TRBV6-5 with TRBJ2-1; 10 bases are shared with TRBD2. The CDR3 sequence is 15 residues long. The germline CDR1 and CDR2 sequences are MNHEY and SVGAGI. V was pared by 8 bases and J by 8 bases, with 12 bases of the junction left unmatched.

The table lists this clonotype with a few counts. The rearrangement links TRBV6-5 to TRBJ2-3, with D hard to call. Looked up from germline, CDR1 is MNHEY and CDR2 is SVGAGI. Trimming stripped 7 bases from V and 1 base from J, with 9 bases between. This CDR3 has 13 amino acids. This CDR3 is CASTVVGTDTQYF. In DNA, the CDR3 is TGTGCCAGCACCGTAGTTGGCACAGATACGCAGTATTTT.

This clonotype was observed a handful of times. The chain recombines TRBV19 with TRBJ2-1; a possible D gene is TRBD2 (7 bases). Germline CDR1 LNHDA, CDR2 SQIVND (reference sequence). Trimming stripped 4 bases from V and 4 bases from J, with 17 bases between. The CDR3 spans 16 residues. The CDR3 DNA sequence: TGTGCCAGTAGTACGCCGGGACGGGGGGCGTACAATGAGCAGTTCTTC. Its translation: CASSTPGRGAYNEQFF.

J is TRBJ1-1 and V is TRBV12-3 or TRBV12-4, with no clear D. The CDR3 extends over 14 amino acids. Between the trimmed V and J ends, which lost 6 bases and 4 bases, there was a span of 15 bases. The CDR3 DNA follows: TGTGCCAGCAGCCTAACAGCGGTGGGCACTGAAGCTTTCTTT. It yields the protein CASSLTAVGTEAFF.

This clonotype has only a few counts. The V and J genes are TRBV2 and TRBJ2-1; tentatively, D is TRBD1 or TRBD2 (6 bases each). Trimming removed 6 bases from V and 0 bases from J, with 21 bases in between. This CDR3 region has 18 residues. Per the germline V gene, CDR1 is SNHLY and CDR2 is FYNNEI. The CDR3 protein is CASRGGGTRESSYNEQFF. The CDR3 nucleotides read TGTGCCAGCAGAGGGGGAGGAACGAGGGAAAGCTCCTACAATGAGCAGTTCTTC.

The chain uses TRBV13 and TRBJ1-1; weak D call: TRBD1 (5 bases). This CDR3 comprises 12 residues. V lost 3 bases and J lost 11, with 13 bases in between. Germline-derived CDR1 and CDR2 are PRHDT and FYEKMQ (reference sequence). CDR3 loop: CASSLAQGWAFF. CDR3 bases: TGTGCCAGCAGCTTGGCTCAGGGATGGGCTTTCTTT.

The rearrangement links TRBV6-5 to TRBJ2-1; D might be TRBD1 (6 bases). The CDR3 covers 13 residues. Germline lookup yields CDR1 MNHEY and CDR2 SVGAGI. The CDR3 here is CAIWDTLYNEQFF. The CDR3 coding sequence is TGTGCGATATGGGACACCTTATACAATGAGCAGTTCTTC.

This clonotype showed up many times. In DNA form, the CDR3 reads TGTGCCAGCAGCTTAGGCCGGGTCACGAATGAAAAACTGTTTTTT. Translated: CASSLGRVTNEKLFF. J is TRBJ1-4 and V is TRBV7-2; D unresolved. V lost 1 base and J 5 bases, leaving 11 bases between the germline ends. Germline V gives CDR1 SGHTA, CDR2 FQGNSA. The CDR3 runs 15 residues. Drawing the rest from reference TRBV7-2 and TRBJ1-4, the complete variable domain is GAGVSQSPSNKVTEKGKDVELRCDPISGHTALYWYRQSLGQGLEFLIYFQGNSAPDKSGLPSDRFSAERTGGSVSTLTIQRTQQEDSAVYLCASSLGRVTNEKLFFGSGTQLSVL.

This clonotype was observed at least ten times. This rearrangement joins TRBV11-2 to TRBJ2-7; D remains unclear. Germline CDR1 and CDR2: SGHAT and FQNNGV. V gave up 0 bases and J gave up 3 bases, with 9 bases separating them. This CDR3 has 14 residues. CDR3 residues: CASSLDRRYYEQYF. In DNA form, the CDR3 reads TGTGCCAGCAGCTTAGATCGGCGGTACTACGAGCAGTACTTC.

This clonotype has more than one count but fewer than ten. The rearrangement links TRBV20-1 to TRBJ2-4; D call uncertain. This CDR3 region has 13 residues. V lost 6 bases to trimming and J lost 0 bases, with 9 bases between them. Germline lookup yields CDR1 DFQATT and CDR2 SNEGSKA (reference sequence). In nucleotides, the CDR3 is TGCAGTGCGGCAGGAGTAGCCAAAAACATTCAGTACTTC. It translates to CSAAGVAKNIQYF.

The CDR3 sequence is CASPSRGTPYNEQFF. The CDR3 nucleotides read TGCGCCAGCCCCTCACGGGGAACCCCCTACAATGAGCAGTTCTTC. This sequence joins TRBV5-1 and TRBJ2-1, with D tentatively TRBD2 (5 bases). The CDR3 runs 15 residues. Germline loops: CDR1 SGHRS, CDR2 YFSETQ. Trimming took off 7 bases at V and 2 bases at J, with 16 bases between the two ends.

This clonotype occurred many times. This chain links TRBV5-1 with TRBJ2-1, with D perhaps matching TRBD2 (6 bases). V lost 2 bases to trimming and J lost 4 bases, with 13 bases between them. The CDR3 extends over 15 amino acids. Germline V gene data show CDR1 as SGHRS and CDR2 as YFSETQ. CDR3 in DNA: TGCGCCAGCAGCTTTACGGAGACTAGTTACAATGAGCAGTTCTTC. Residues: CASSFTETSYNEQFF. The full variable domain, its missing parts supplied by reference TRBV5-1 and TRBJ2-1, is KAGVTQTPRYLIKTRGQQVTLSCSPISGHRSVSWYQQTPGQGLQFLFEYFSETQRNKGNFPGRFSGRQFSNSRSEMNVSTLELGDSALYLCASSFTETSYNEQFFGPGTRLTVL.

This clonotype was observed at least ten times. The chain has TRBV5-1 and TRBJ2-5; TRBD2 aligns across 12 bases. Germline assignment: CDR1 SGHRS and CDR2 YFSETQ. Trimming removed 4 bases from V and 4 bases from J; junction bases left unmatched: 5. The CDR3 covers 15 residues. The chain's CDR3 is CASSPRLAGVETQYF. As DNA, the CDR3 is TGCGCCAGCAGCCCGAGACTAGCGGGAGTAGAGACCCAGTACTTC.

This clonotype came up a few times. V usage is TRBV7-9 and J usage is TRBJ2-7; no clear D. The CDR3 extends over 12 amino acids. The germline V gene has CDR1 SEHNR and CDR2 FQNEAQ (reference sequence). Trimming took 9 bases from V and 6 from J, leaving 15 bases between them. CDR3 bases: TGTGCCAGTCGACCACCGGTTGGCGAGCAGTACTTC. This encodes CASRPPVGEQYF.

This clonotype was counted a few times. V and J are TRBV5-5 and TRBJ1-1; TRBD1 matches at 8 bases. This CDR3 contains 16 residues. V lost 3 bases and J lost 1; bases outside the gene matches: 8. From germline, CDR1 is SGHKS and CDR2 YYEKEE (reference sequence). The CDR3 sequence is CASSSFGQGRNTEAFF. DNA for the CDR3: TGTGCCAGCAGCTCTTTCGGACAGGGTAGGAACACTGAAGCTTTCTTT.

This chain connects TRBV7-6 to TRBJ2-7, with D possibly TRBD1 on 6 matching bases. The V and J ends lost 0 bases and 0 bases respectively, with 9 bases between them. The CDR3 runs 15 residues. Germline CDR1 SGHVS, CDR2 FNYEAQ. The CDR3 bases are TGTGCCAGCAGCTTAGCGGGACAAGCCTCCTACGAGCAGTACTTC. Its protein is CASSLAGQASYEQYF.

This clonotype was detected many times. CDR3 in amino acids: CASSAGQLRETQYF. The CDR3 DNA reads TGTGCCAGCAGCGCGGGACAGTTACGAGAGACCCAGTACTTC. The chain links TRBV5-5 to TRBJ2-5; D is possibly TRBD1 (7 bases). The CDR3 runs to 14 residues. Per the germline V gene, CDR1 is SGHKS and CDR2 is YYEKEE (reference sequence). Trimming removed 4 bases from V and 4 bases from J, with 14 bases in between. Looking up the rest from reference TRBV5-5 and TRBJ2-5 gives the full variable domain: DAGVTQSPTHLIKTRGQQVTLRCSPISGHKSVSWYQQVLGQGPQFIFQYYEKEERGRGNFPDRFSARQFPNYSSELNVNALLLGDSALYLCASSAGQLRETQYFGPGTRLLVL.

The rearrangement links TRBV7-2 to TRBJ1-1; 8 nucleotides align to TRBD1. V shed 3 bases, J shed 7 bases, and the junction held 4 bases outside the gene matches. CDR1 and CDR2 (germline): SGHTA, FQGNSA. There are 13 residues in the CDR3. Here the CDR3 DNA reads TGTGCCAGCAGCTTGGACAGGGTGTTTGAAGCTTTCTTT. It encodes CASSLDRVFEAFF. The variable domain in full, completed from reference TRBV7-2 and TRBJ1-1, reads GAGVSQSPSNKVTEKGKDVELRCDPISGHTALYWYRQSLGQGLEFLIYFQGNSAPDKSGLPSDRFSAERTGGSVSTLTIQRTQQEDSAVYLCASSLDRVFEAFFGQGTRLTVV.

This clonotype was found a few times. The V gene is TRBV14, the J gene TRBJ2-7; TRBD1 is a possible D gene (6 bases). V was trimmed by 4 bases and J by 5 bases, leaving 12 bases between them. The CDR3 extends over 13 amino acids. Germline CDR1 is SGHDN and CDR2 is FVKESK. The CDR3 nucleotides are TGTGCCAGCAGCCCCCGGACAGTTCACGAGCAGTACTTC. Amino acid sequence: CASSPRTVHEQYF.

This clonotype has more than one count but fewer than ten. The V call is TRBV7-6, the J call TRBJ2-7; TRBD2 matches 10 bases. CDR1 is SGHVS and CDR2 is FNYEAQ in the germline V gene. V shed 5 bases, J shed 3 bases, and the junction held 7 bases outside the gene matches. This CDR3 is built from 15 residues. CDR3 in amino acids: CASSRGTSAYYEQYF. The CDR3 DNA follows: TGTGCCAGCAGCCGTGGGACTAGCGCTTACTACGAGCAGTACTTC.

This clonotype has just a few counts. The CDR3 sequence is CASSSQGPNYGYTF. The CDR3 DNA reads TGTGCCAGCAGTTCACAGGGGCCGAACTATGGCTACACCTTC. The V call is TRBV25-1, the J call TRBJ1-2; 7 bases match TRBD1. Germline CDR1 MGHDK, CDR2 SYGVNS. Trimming cost V 5 bases and J 2 bases; bases outside gene matches: 5. The CDR3 covers 14 residues.

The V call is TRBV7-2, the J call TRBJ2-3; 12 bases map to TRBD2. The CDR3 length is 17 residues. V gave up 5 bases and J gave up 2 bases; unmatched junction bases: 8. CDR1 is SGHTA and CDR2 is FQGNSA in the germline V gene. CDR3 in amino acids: CASSPLAGGPSTDTQYF. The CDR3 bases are TGTGCCAGCAGCCCCCTAGCGGGAGGGCCTTCCACAGATACGCAGTATTTT.